This TCR beta chain derives from a study of naive and memory T cell subsets listed by TCRdb under 2017. In terms of the full investigation: The figure summarizing the skin biopsy and whole blood samples listed about ten blood donors, 7 tuberculin skin test biopsies and 3 saline control biopsies. Usually PCR2 was run as a SYBR Green qPCR and stopped at a set threshold, although low-input samples could use end-point PCR (approximately 6 cycles) instead. What the research found in general, with its limitations: The RNA-based method was acknowledged as potentially sensitive to TCR transcript changes with T cell activation and differentiation.

This clonotype was seen many times. This receptor's antigen is unknown. Nothing much larger sits one base from this clone, and base qualities are not available. V is trimmed back by 3 bases and J by 8 bases, and the junction contains 8 bases that no gene match accounts for. The CDR3 goes from the cysteine to the phenylalanine over 15 residues. The kept DNA is CDR3 alone, 45 bases in frame from the first base. CDR1 and CDR2 (DFQATT, SNEGSKA) derive from the germline V gene (reference sequence). Using 3' ligation of a UMI-containing oligonucleotide to TCR cDNA, the study laid out a robust and sensitive protocol to amplify, sequence and analyze TCRs. Whole blood analysis involved drawing 2 to 2.5 ml of peripheral blood from adult healthy volunteers into Tempus tubes and then extracting RNA following the manufacturer's instructions. Total RNA, without cell sorting, was DNase treated with RQ1 DNase before reverse transcription, targeting about 1 to 1000 ng input. To check how robust the pipeline was in samples where T cells make up a minority population, libraries were built from skin biopsies and whole blood.

The receptor library was made with UMI-ligation and nested PCR. The ligated cDNA was amplified in four rounds of PCR with nested alpha and beta constant region primers together with the SP2 primer. TCR RNA was reverse transcribed with SuperScript IV using alpha and beta constant region primers for the blood and skin samples. Using T4 RNA ligase 1, an oligonucleotide carrying both the Illumina SP2 primer and a UMI was ligated onto the 3' end of the cDNA. To prevent hairpin formation, the 12-nucleotide UMI was made up of two random hexamers with an eight-base spacer between them. TCR alpha and beta chain libraries were processed separately from the second PCR onward, with dual indexing for multiplexing. After pooling, the indexed libraries were analyzed by capillary electrophoresis and sequenced on either an Illumina MiSeq or NextSeq. PhiX DNA at roughly 5-7% was spiked into libraries to increase base diversity and improve cluster recognition. The original methods were these. Demultiplexor pulled UMIs out of read 2, joined the UMIs with the TCR sequence from read 1, and separated reads according to sample indices. Decombinator identified V and J genes and V-J junctions, assigning each TCR a five-part identifier including V and J deletions. Collapsinator used UMIs to correct sequencing errors and PCR amplification heterogeneity, producing a UMI-based abundance for each TCR. CDR3Translator converted identifiers to nucleotide sequence, translated to amino acids, and extracted CDR3 regions using terminal motifs. Error-corrected alpha and beta TCR counts from blood and skin were compared after normalization to input RNA amount. TCRdb reprocessing: public reads trimmed at Q25 with fastp, clones called with MiXCR, in-frame beta chains kept. Identical CDR3 protein sequences are pooled into one entry, listed with their most common genes and DNA. What appears here as the V and J calls and clone size reflects TCRdb's work, not the paper's. The sample data list 25,000 to 30,000 distinct CDR3 sequences, and 5.2% of these were observed just once. Clones ranked in the top ten supply 6% to 9.5% of the sample.

The chain links TRBV20-1 with TRBJ2-1; 12 central nucleotides agree with TRBD1. The TCR comes from an adult in good health. The sequenced sample consisted of blood. The nucleotides read TGCAGTGCTAGGTGGGACAGGGGGCTGAGGGATGAGCAGTTCTTC. Its protein is CSARWDRGLRDEQFF.